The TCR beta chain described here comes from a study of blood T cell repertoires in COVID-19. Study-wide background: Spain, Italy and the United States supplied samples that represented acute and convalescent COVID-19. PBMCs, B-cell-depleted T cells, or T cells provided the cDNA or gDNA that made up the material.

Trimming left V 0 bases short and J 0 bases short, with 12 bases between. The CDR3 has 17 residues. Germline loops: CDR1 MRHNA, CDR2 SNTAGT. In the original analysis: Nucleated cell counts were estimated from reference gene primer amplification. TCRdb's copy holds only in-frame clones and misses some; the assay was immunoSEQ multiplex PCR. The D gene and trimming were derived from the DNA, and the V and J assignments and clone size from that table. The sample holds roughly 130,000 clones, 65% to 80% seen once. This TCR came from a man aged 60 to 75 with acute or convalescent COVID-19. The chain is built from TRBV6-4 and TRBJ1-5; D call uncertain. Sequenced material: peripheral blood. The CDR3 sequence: CASSDSRKGYSNQPQHF. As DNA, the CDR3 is TGTGCCAGCAGTGACTCGCGGAAAGGCTATAGCAATCAGCCCCAGCATTTT.